This T cell receptor beta chain was sequenced during a study of blood T cell repertoires in COVID-19. Study information: The United States, Italy and Spain provided the acute and convalescent COVID-19 samples.

Recruits, aged roughly 18 to 100 years, lived in about two dozen US areas. Participant-given clinical history determined each cohort assignment. Germline-derived CDR1 and CDR2 are MNHEY and SVGAGI. V lost 5 bases, J lost 0 bases, and 13 bases lay in between. This CDR3 is 15 amino acids long. In the source study's methods: Scientists estimated how many nucleated cells there were by amplifying reference gene primers. Sequenced by immunoSEQ multiplex PCR; TCRdb stores in-frame clones only, minus some. V and J calls and clone size are those listed in that table; D and trimming were worked out from the DNA. The table shows around 250,000 clones, with roughly nine tenths occurring only once.

The receptor was derived from a human donor in a cohort exposed to, infected with or recovered from COVID-19 (not recorded which). The donor label of this sample is uncertain. The sample comprised PBMCs or T cells enriched from blood (not recorded which). V usage is TRBV6-5 and J usage is TRBJ1-2; D gene uncertain. This CDR3 reads CASSLMAGSNYGYTF. The CDR3 nucleotides read TGTGCCAGCAGTCTTATGGCGGGGTCTAACTATGGCTACACCTTC.